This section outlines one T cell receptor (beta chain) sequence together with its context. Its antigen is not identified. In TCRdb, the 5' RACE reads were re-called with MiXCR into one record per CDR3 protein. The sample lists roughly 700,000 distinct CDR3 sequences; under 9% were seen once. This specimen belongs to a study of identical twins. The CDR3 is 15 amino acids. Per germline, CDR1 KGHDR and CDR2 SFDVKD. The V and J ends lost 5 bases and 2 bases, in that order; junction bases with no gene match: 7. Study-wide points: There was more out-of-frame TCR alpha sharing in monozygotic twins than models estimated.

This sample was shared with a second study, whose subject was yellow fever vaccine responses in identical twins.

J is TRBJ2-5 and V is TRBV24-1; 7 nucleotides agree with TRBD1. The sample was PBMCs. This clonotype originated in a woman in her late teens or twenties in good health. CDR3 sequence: CATSGWGQLQETQYF. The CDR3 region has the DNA TGTGCCACCAGTGGTTGGGGACAGCTGCAAGAGACCCAGTACTTC.